The clone carrying this T cell receptor beta chain was found many times. Its antigen is unidentified. This specimen belongs to a study of CD8 T cells in ankylosing spondylitis. Study results and limitations: Apparently characteristic of ankylosing spondylitis blood was a TCR beta motif (under ten highly homologous variants). Peripheral blood held disease-linked clones only at relatively low frequency, and these were CD8+.

Trimming pared 4 bases from V and 6 bases from J, leaving 13 bases between. The germline V gene encodes CDR1 SGDLS and CDR2 YYNGEE. This CDR3 is 13 amino acids long. TCRdb independently ran MiXCR on the 5' RACE reads; one entry per CDR3 protein. This table holds some 220,000 distinct CDR3 sequences, about 7% found once. Sequences were obtained from blood, either unsorted or a sorted T cell fraction (not recorded which). This clonotype was sampled from a male donor with ankylosing spondylitis. The gene calls are TRBV9 and TRBJ1-2, with TRBD1 as a possible D gene (5 bases). CDR3 DNA: TGTGCCAGCAGCTTTCCTGGGGCTGATGGCTACACCTTC. It codes for CASSFPGADGYTF.